This TCR beta chain was observed in a study of T cells in Graves' hyperthyroidism and ophthalmopathy. Study-level points and caveats: Ophthalmopathy cases were set apart from stable hyperthyroidism by a 13 V-J model.

Hyperthyroidism in the patients, aged 18 to 65, was newly diagnosed and under 2 months in duration. Thyroid ultrasound and orbital computed tomography, with clinical symptoms and serum thyroxine and TRAb, informed diagnoses. A roughly 10 ml volume of fresh peripheral blood provided the PBMCs. Regions amplified from RNA transcripts were the TCR beta CDR3 regions. Carried out on the TCR CDR3, a first-round RT-PCR used the HTBI primer set. One entry per CDR3 protein, called by TCRdb with MiXCR from the multiplex PCR reads. The top ten clones hold roughly 15% of a sample with 250,000 to 300,000 distinct CDR3 sequences, roughly 14% of them seen once. Notes on this clonotype: The antigen remains unidentified.

This CDR3 has 14 residues. Germline CDR1 SGHNT, CDR2 YENEEA. V was pared by 0 bases and J by 3 bases, with 8 bases between. The sequenced sample was blood. The rearrangement uses TRBV11-3 and TRBJ1-2; D ambiguous. The receptor's source is a woman in her forties with Graves' hyperthyroidism that later progressed to Graves' ophthalmopathy. CDR3 nucleotides: TGTGCCAGCAGCTTAGATGGGCAGGACTATGGCTACACCTTC. Translating it yields CASSLDGQDYGYTF.